This is a list of T cell receptor beta chains from one sample in a study of CD4 T cells in relation to SARS-CoV-2 and coronaviruses. Only in-frame clones appear in the TCRdb table, and some are missing; sequencing was by immunoSEQ multiplex PCR. This sample yields around 26,000 clones, of which 75% to 85% are seen a single time; 21% belongs to the top ten. Antigen specificity for these receptors is unknown. Sequenced: CD4+ T cells from PBMCs, cultured in vitro. All receptors come from a human donor in good health. Both conserved end residues are part of each CDR3. A D gene is named only where the DNA matches it firmly. A row's size may be missing; if present it is once, few, many or a size class.

clone size,V gene,J gene,D gene,CDR3 protein,CDR3 DNA
.,TRBV6-6,TRBJ2-7,.,CASRTAIYEQYF,TGTGCCAGTAGGACAGCAATCTACGAGCAGTACTTC
.,TRBV11-1,TRBJ2-7,.,CASSLASLGAYEQYF,TGTGCCAGCAGCTTAGCCAGTCTAGGCGCCTACGAGCAGTACTTC
.,TRBV29-1,TRBJ2-5,TRBD2,CSVTLAVTETQYF,TGCAGCGTTACTCTAGCGGTAACGGAGACCCAGTACTTC
few,TRBV4-2,TRBJ1-3,.,CASSQSPEQLPGNTIYF,TGTGCCAGCAGCCAATCCCCCGAGCAGCTACCTGGAAACACCATATATTTT
.,TRBV3-1/TRBV3-2,TRBJ2-1,.,CASSQEWGGRDEQFF,TGTGCCAGCAGCCAAGAGTGGGGGGGCCGCGATGAGCAGTTCTTC
.,TRBV7-9,TRBJ1-6,.,CASRQQPGDSPLHF,TGTGCCAGCCGCCAACAGCCGGGGGATTCACCCCTCCACTTT
.,TRBV3-1/TRBV3-2,TRBJ2-7,.,CASSQYSGAPYEQYF,TGTGCCAGCAGCCAATACTCCGGGGCCCCCTACGAGCAGTACTTC
.,TRBV3-1/TRBV3-2,TRBJ2-2,.,CASSQRSAFTGELFF,TGTGCCAGCAGCCAAAGGTCGGCTTTCACCGGGGAGCTGTTTTTT
.,TRBV9,TRBJ1-3,.,CASSGRPTGSGNTIYF,TGTGCCAGCAGCGGTCGCCCCACCGGCTCTGGAAACACCATATATTTT
once,TRBV7-2,TRBJ1-1,.,CASSLRFTGGTEAFF,TGTGCCAGCAGCCTCCGCTTCACGGGGGGCACTGAAGCTTTCTTT
.,TRBV10-3,TRBJ1-5,.,CAISESGDQPQHF,TGTGCCATCAGTGAGTCGGGAGATCAGCCCCAGCATTTT
.,TRBV6-5,TRBJ2-7,TRBD2,CASSFKAGETYEQYF,TGTGCCAGCAGTTTCAAAGCGGGAGAGACCTACGAGCAGTACTTC
.,TRBV7-8,TRBJ2-7,.,CASSARRLTREQYF,TGTGCCAGCAGCGCCAGGAGGTTGACCCGCGAGCAGTACTTC
few,TRBV29-1,TRBJ2-1,TRBD2,CSVRPSKGLASNEQFF,TGCAGCGTCCGCCCTTCGAAGGGACTAGCCTCCAATGAGCAGTTCTTC
.,TRBV9,TRBJ2-5,.,CASSALLGGSQETQYF,TGTGCCAGCAGCGCCCTTTTGGGAGGCTCTCAAGAGACCCAGTACTTC
.,TRBV11-2,TRBJ1-6,.,CASSLAGVRNSPLHF,TGTGCCAGCAGCTTAGCTGGGGTTCGTAATTCACCCCTCCACTTT
.,TRBV6-5,TRBJ2-5,TRBD1,CASKSGGGQETQYF,TGTGCCAGCAAGTCAGGGGGCGGGCAAGAGACCCAGTACTTC
.,TRBV3-1/TRBV3-2,TRBJ2-6,.,CASSQDLSGANVLTF,TGTGCCAGCAGCCAAGACCTTTCTGGGGCCAACGTCCTGACTTTC
few,TRBV2,TRBJ1-5,.,CASSQTGDSNQPQHF,TGTGCCAGCAGTCAGACAGGAGATAGCAATCAGCCCCAGCATTTT
few,TRBV25-1,TRBJ1-1,.,CASSGPDTEAFF,TGTGCCAGCAGTGGCCCGGACACTGAAGCTTTCTTT
.,TRBV4-2,TRBJ2-5,.,CASSQSSMGETQYF,TGTGCCAGCAGCCAATCTAGCATGGGTGAGACCCAGTACTTC
.,TRBV7-2,TRBJ1-1,TRBD1,CASSSGQGAITEAFF,TGTGCCAGCAGCTCCGGACAGGGTGCGATTACTGAAGCTTTCTTT
few,TRBV18,TRBJ1-1,.,CASSPAGRDTEAFF,TGTGCCAGCTCACCGGCAGGGAGGGACACTGAAGCTTTCTTT
.,TRBV1,TRBJ2-5,.,CTSSQEQGIGMLGETQYF,TGCACCAGCAGCCAAGAACAGGGTATCGGGATGCTGGGGGAGACCCAGTACTTC
.,TRBV12-5,TRBJ1-5,TRBD1,CASGATGTEGQPQHF,TGTGCTAGTGGTGCTACCGGGACAGAGGGACAGCCCCAGCATTTT
few,TRBV2,TRBJ2-1,TRBD1,CASSGQGFYNEQFF,TGTGCCAGCAGCGGACAGGGGTTCTACAATGAGCAGTTCTTC
.,TRBV3-1/TRBV3-2,TRBJ2-6,.,CASSPGLASSGANVLTF,TGTGCCAGCAGCCCTGGACTTGCCTCCTCTGGGGCCAACGTCCTGACTTTC
.,TRBV18,TRBJ1-2,.,CASSLGWAGPRGYTF,TGTGCCAGCTCACTAGGTTGGGCAGGGCCAAGAGGCTACACCTTC